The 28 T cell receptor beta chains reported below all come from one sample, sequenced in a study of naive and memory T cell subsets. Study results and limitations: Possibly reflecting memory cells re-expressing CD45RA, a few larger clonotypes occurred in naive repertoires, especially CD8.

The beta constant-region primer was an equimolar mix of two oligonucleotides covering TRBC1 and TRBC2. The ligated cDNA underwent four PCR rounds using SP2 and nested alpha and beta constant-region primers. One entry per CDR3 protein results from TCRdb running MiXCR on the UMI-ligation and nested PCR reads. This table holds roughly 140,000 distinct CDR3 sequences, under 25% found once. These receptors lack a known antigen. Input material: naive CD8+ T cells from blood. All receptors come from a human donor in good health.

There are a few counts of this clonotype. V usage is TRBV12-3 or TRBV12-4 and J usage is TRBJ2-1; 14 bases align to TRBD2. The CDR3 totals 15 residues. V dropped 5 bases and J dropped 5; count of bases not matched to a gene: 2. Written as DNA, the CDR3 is TGTGCCAGCAGTCAGGGACTAGCGGGAGACAATGAGCAGTTCTTC. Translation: CASSQGLAGDNEQFF.

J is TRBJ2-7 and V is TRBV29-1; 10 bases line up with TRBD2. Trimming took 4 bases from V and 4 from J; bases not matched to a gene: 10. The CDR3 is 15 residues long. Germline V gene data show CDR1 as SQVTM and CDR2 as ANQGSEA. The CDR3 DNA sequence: TGCAGCGTTGCCGCCCCCGGGACTAGCGTTTACGAGCAGTACTTC. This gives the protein CSVAAPGTSVYEQYF.

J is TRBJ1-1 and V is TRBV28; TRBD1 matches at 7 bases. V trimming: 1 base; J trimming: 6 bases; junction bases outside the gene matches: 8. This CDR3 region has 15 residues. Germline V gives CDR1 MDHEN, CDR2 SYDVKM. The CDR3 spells CASSLYRGSLSEAFF. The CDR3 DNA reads TGTGCCAGCAGTTTATACAGGGGTTCCCTCTCTGAAGCTTTCTTT.

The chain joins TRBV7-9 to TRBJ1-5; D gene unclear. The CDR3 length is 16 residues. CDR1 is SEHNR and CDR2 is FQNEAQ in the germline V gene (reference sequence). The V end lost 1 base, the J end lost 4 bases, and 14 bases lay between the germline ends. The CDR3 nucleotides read TGTGCCAGCAGCTTAGATCAGGCAGTGCCTAATCAGCCCCAGCATTTT. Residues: CASSLDQAVPNQPQHF.

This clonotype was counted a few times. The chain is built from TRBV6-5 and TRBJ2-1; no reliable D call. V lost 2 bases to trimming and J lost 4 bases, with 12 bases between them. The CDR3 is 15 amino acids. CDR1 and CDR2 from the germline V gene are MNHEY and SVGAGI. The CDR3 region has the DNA TGTGCCAGCAGTTACGGGTTAGACAAATACAATGAGCAGTTCTTC. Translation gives CASSYGLDKYNEQFF.

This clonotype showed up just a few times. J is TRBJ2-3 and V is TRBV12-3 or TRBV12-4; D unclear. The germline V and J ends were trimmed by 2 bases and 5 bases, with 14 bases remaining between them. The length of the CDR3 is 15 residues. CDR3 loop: CASSLSNVVGDTQYF. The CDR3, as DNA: TGTGCCAGCAGTTTATCCAACGTAGTGGGAGATACGCAGTATTTT.

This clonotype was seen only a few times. As DNA, the CDR3 is TGTGCCAGCAGCCAAGCGGGTCGCAGCTCCTACGAGCAGTACTTC. Translated, it gives CASSQAGRSSYEQYF. The chain combines TRBV3-2 with TRBJ2-7. TRBV3-2 corresponds to a pseudogene. There are 15 residues in the CDR3.

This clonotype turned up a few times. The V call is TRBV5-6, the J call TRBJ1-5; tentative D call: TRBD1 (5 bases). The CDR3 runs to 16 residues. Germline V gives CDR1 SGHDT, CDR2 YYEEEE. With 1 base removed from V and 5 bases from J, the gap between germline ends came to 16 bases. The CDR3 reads CASSLREGPEYQPQHF. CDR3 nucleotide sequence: TGTGCCAGCAGCTTGCGGGAGGGGCCCGAGTATCAGCCCCAGCATTTT.

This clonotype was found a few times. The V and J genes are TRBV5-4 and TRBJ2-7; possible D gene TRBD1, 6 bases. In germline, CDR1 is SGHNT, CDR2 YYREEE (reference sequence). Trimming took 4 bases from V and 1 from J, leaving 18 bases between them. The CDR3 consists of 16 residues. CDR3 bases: TGTGCCAGCAGCATCGGACGCGAACAGGGTTCCTACGAGCAGTACTTC. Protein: CASSIGREQGSYEQYF.

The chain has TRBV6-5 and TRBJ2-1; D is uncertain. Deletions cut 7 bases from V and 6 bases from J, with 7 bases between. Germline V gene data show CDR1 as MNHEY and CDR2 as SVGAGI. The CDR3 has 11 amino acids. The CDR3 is CASTSANEQFF. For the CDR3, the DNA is TGTGCCAGCACCTCGGCCAATGAGCAGTTCTTC.

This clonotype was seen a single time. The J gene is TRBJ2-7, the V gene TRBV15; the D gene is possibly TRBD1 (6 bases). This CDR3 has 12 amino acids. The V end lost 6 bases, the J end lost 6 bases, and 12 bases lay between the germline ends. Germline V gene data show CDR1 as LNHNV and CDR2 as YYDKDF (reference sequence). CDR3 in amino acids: CATSKGQIEQYF. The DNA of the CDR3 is TGTGCCACCAGTAAAGGACAGATCGAGCAGTACTTC.

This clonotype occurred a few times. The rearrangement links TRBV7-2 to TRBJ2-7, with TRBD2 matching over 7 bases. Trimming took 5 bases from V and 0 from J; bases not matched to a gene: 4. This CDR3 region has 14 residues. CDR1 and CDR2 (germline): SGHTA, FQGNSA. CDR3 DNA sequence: TGTGCCAGCAGCCCGAGCGGGGTCTCCTACGAGCAGTACTTC. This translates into CASSPSGVSYEQYF.

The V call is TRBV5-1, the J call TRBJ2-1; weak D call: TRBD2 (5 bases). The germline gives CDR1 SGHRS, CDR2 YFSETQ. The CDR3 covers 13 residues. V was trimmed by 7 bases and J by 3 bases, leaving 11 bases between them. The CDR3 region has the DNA TGCGCCAGCTTCGGAGGCGGCTACAATGAGCAGTTCTTC. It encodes CASFGGGYNEQFF.

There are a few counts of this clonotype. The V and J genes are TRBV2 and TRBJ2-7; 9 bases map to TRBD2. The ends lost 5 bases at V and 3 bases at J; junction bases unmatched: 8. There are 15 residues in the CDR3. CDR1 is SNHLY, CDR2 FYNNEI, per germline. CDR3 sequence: CASSSGRTANYEQYF. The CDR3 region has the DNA TGTGCCAGCAGTAGCGGGAGGACGGCTAACTACGAGCAGTACTTC.

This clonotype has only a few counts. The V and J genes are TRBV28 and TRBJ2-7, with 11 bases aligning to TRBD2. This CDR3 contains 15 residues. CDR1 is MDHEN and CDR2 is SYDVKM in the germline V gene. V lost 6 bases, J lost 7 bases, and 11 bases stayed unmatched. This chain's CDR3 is CASSQTLAGGREQYF. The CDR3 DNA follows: TGTGCCAGCAGCCAAACCCTAGCGGGAGGACGAGAGCAGTACTTC.

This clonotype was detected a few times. The CDR3 DNA follows: TGTGCCAGCAGTTATAGCGACAGGGGAACCTCCTACGAGCAGTACTTC. It is translated as CASSYSDRGTSYEQYF. The chain employs TRBV6-6 and TRBJ2-7; TRBD1 matches at 8 bases. V lost 3 bases, J lost 0 bases, and 7 bases stayed unmatched. Germline lookup yields CDR1 MNHNY and CDR2 SVGAGI (reference sequence). This CDR3 is built from 16 residues.

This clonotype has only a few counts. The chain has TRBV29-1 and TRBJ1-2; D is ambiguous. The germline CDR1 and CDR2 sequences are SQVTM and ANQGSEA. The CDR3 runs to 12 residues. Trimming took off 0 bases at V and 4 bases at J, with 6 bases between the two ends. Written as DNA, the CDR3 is TGCAGCGTTGAAGATGGAGTCTATGGCTACACCTTC. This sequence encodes CSVEDGVYGYTF.

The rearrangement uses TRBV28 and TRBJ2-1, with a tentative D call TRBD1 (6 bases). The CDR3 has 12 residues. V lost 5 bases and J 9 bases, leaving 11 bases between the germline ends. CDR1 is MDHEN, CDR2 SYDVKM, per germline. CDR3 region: CASSPDSGEQFF. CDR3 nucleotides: TGTGCCAGCAGTCCGGACAGTGGTGAGCAGTTCTTC.

Here the CDR3 DNA reads TGCAGCGTGCCAGGGACAGGACGCTCCTACAATGAGCAGTTCTTC. Its translation is CSVPGTGRSYNEQFF. V and J are TRBV29-1 and TRBJ2-1; TRBD1 aligns across 8 bases. The length of the CDR3 is 15 residues. CDR1 and CDR2 (germline): SQVTM, ANQGSEA. The ends lost 6 bases at V and 0 bases at J; junction bases unmatched: 7.

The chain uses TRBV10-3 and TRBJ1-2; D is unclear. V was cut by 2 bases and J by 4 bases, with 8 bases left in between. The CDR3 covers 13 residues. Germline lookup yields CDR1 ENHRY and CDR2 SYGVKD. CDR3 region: CAISEGVRYGYTF. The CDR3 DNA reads TGTGCCATCAGTGAGGGGGTTCGCTATGGCTACACCTTC.

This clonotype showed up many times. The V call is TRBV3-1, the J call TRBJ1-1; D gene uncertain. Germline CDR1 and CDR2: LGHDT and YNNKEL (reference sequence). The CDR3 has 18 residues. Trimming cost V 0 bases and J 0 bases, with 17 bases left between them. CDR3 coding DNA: TGTGCCAGCAGCCAAGAGTCCGAGATTTCGAACATGAACACTGAAGCTTTCTTT. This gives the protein CASSQESEISNMNTEAFF. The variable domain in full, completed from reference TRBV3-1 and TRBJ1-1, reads DTAVSQTPKYLVTQMGNDKSIKCEQNLGHDTMYWYKQDSKKFLKIMFSYNNKELIINETVPNRFSPKSPDKAHLNLHINSLELGDSAVYFCASSQESEISNMNTEAFFGQGTRLTVV.

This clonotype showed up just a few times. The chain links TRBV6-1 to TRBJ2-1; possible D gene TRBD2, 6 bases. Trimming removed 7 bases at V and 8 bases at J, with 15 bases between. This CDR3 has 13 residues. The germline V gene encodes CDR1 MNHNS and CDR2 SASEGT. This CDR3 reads CASKEGALDEQFF. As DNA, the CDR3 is TGTGCCAGCAAGGAGGGAGCTCTTGATGAGCAGTTCTTC.

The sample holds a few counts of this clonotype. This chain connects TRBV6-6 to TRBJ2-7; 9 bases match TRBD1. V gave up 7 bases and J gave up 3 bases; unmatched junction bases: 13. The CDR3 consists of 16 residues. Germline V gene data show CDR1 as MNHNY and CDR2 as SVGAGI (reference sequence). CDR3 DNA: TGTGCCAGCAACTCGATACGGGACAGGGATATCTACGAGCAGTACTTC. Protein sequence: CASNSIRDRDIYEQYF.

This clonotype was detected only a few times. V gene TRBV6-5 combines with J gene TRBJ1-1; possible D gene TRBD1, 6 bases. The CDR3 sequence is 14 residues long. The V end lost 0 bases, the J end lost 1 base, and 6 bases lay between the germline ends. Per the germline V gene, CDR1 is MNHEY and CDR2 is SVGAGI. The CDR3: CASSYSGANTEAFF. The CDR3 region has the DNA TGTGCCAGCAGTTACTCGGGGGCGAACACTGAAGCTTTCTTT.

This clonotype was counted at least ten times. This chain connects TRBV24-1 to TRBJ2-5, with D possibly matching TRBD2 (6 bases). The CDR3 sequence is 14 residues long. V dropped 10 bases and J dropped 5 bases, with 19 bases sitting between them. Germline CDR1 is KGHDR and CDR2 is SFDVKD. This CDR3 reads CATSDGGMEETQYF. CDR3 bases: TGTGCCACAAGCGACGGAGGGATGGAGGAGACCCAGTACTTC.

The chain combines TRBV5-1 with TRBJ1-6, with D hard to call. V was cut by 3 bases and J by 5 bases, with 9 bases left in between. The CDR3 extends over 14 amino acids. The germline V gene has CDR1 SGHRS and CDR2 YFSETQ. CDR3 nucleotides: TGCGCCAGCAGCTCAGAGGGAGATAATTCACCCCTCCACTTT. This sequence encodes CASSSEGDNSPLHF.

The CDR3 DNA reads as TGTGCCAGCAGCGCCCTCTCAGGGGGGACCCAGCATTTT. This sequence encodes CASSALSGGTQHF. The chain uses TRBV7-6 and TRBJ1-5; the match to TRBD1 covers 7 bases. The CDR3 covers 13 residues. Germline CDR1 reads SGHVS; CDR2 reads FNYEAQ. The trim removed 5 bases at V and 11 bases at J, leaving 9 bases unmatched.

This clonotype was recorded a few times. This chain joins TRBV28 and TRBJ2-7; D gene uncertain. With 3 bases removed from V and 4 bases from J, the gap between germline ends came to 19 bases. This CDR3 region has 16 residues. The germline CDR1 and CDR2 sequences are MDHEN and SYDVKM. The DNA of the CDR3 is TGTGCCAGCAGTTTCTGGACCATACGCCCGGAATACGAGCAGTACTTC. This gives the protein CASSFWTIRPEYEQYF.